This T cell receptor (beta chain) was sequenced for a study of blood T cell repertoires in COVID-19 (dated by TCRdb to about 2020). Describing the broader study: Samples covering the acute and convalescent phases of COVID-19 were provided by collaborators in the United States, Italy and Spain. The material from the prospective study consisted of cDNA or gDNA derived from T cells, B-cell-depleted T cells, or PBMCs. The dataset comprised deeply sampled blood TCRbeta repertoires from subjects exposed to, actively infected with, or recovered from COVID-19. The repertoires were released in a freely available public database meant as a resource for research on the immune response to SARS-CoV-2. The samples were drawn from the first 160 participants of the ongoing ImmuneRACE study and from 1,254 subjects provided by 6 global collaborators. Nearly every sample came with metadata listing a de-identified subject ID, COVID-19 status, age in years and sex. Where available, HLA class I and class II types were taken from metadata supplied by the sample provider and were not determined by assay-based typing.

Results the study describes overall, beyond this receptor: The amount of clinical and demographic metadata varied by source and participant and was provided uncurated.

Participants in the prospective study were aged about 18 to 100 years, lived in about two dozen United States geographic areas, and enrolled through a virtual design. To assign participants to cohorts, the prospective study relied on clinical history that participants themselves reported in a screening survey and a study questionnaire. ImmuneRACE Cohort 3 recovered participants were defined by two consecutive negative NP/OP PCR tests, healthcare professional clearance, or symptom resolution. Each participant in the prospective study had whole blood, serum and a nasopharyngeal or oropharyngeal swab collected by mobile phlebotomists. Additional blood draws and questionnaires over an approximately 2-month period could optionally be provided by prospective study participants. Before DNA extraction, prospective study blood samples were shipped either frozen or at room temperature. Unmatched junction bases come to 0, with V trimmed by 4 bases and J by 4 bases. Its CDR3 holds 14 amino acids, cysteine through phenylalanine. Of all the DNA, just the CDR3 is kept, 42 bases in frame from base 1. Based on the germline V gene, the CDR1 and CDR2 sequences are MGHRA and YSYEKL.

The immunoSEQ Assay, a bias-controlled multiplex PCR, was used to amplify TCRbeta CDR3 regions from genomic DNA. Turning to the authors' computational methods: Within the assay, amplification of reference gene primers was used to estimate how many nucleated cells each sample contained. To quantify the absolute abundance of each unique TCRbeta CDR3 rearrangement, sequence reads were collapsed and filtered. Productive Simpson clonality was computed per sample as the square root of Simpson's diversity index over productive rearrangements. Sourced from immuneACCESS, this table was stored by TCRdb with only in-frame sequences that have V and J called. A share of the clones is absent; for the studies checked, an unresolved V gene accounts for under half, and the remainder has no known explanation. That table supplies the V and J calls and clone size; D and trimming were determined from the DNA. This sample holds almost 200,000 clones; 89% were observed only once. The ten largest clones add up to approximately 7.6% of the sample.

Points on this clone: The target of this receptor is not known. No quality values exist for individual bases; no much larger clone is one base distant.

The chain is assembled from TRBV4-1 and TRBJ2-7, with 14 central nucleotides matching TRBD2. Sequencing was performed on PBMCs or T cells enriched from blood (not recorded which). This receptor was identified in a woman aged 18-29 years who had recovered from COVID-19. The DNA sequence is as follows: TGCGCCAGCAGCCGGACTAGCGGGGGGTACGAGCAGTACTTC. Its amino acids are CASSRTSGGYEQYF.